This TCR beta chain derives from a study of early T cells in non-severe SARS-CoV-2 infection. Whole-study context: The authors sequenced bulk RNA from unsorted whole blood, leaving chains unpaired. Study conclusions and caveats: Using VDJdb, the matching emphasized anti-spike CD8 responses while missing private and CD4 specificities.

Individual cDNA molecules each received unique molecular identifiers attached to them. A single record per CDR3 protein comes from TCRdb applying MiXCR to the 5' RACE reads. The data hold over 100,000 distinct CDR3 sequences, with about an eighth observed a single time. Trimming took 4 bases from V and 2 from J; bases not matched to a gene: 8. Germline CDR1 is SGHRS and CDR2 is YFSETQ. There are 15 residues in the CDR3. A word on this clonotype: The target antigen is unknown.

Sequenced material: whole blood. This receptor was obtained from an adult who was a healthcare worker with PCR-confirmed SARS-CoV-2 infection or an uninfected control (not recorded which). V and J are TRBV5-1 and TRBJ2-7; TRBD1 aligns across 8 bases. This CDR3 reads CASSPGGTGPYEQYF. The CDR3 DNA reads TGCGCCAGCAGCCCAGGCGGGACAGGCCCCTACGAGCAGTACTTC. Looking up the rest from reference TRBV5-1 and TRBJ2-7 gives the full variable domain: KAGVTQTPRYLIKTRGQQVTLSCSPISGHRSVSWYQQTPGQGLQFLFEYFSETQRNKGNFPGRFSGRQFSNSRSEMNVSTLELGDSALYLCASSPGGTGPYEQYFGPGTRLTVT.